Described below is a single TCR beta chain sequence and its context. This specimen belongs to a study of blood T cell repertoires in COVID-19. Across the whole study: Samples came from the United States, Italy and Spain, spanning acute and convalescent COVID-19. Sources were T cells, B-cell-depleted T cells, or PBMCs; the material itself was cDNA or gDNA.

The CDR3 totals 16 residues. V was clipped by 4 bases and J by 5 bases; unmatched bases: 11. Germline V CDR1 and CDR2: SGDLS, YYNGEE. As originally analysed: Using reference gene primer amplification, nucleated cell counts were estimated. Assay: immunoSEQ multiplex PCR; the TCRdb copy retains only in-frame clones and omits some. V and J calls and clone size are as listed in that table; D and trimming were resolved from the DNA. The sample consists of 100,000 to 150,000 clones, about 70% of them appearing once. The sample taken for sequencing was peripheral blood. The chain recombines TRBV9 with TRBJ2-7; 11 nucleotides line up with TRBD2. The receptor was derived from a woman aged 65 to 85 with acute or convalescent COVID-19. The CDR3 DNA sequence: TGTGCCAGCAGCCCCAGACTAGCGGGAATATCGAACGAGCAGTACTTC. Amino acids: CASSPRLAGISNEQYF.